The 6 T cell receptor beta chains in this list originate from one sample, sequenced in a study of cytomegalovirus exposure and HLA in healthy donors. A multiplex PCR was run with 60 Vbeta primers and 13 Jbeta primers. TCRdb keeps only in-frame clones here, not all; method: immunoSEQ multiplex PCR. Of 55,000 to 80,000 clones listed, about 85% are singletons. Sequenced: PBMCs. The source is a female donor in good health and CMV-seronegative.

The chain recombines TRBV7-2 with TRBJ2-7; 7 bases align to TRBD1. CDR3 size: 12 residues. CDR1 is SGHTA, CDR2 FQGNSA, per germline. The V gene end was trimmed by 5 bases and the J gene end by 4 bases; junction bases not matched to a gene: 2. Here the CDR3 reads CASSPGQYEQYF. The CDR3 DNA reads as TGTGCCAGCAGCCCGGGACAGTACGAGCAGTACTTC.

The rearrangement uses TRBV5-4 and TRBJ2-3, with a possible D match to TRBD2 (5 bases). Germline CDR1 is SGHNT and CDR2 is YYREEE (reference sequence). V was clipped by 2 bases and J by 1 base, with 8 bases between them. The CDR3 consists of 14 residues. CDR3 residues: CASSLPGGTDTQYF. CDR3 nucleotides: TGTGCCAGCAGCTTACCCGGGGGCACAGATACGCAGTATTTT.

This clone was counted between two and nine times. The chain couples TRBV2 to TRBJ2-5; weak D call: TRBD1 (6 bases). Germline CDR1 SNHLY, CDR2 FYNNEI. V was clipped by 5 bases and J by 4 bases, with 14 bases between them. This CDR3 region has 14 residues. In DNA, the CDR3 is TGTGCCAGCAGTCAGGGGAGCGCCAGAGAGACCCAGTACTTC. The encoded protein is CASSQGSARETQYF.

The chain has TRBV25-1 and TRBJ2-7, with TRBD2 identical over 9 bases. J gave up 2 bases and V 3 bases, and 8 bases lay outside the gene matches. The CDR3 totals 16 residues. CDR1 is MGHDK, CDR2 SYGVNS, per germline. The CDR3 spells CASSDKSGGSAYEQYF. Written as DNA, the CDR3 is TGTGCCAGCAGTGACAAAAGCGGGGGGTCCGCCTACGAGCAGTACTTC.

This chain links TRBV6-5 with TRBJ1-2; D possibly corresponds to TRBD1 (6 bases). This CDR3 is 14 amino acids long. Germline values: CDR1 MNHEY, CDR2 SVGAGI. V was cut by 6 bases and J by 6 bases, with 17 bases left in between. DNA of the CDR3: TGTGCCAGCAGCTTCTTGGGGGGGCCTAATGGCTACACCTTC. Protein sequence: CASSFLGGPNGYTF.

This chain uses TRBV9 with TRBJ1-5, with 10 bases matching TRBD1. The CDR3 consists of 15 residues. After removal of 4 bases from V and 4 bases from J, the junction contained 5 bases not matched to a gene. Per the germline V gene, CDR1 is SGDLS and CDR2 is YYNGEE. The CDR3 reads CASSRTGGTNQPQHF. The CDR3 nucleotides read TGTGCCAGCAGCCGGACAGGGGGGACGAATCAGCCCCAGCATTTT.